A single T cell receptor (beta chain) is shown here with its context. Libraries were prepared by immunoSEQ multiplex PCR; TCRdb keeps only in-frame clonotypes and omits some of them. The repertoire holds about 97,000 clones, about 88% seen once, with 2.8% in the top ten. The sample originates from a study of T cell responses to AZD1222 COVID-19 vaccine. Germline lookup yields CDR1 MRHNA and CDR2 SNTAGT. After removal of 5 bases from V and 6 bases from J, the junction contained 7 bases not matched to a gene. CDR3 length: 14 residues. V and J are TRBV6-4 and TRBJ2-5, with TRBD1 identical over 9 bases. Sequenced here: peripheral blood, sampled on day 0 of AZD1222 vaccination. This TCR derives from an adult in good health. This CDR3 reads CASSPGTGSKTQYF. The CDR3 DNA follows: TGTGCCAGCAGTCCCGGGACAGGGAGCAAGACCCAGTACTTC.